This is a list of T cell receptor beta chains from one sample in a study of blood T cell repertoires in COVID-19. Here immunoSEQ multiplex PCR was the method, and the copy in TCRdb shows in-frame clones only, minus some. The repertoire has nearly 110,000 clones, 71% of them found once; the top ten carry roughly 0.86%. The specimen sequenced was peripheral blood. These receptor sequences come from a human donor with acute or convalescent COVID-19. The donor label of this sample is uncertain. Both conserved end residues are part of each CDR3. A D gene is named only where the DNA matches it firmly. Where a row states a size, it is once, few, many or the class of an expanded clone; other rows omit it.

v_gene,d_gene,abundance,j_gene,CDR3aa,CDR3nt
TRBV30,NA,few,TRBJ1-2,CAWTRGPRYGYTF,TGTGCCTGGACGCGGGGCCCCCGGTATGGCTACACCTTC
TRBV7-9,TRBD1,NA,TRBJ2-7,CASSLRQGEDEQYF,TGTGCCAGCAGCTTACGACAGGGGGAGGACGAGCAGTACTTC
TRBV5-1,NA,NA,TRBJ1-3,CASSLDGPHSGNTIYF,TGCGCCAGCAGCTTGGATGGCCCGCACTCTGGAAACACCATATATTTT
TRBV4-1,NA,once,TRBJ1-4,CASSQDEAATNEKLFF,TGCGCCAGCAGCCAAGATGAGGCGGCAACTAATGAAAAACTGTTTTTT
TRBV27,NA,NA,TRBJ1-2,CASSYRQGHGYTF,TGTGCCAGCAGTTATCGGCAGGGGCATGGCTACACCTTC
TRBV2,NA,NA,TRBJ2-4,CASSDPGPGASNIQYF,TGTGCCAGCAGTGATCCGGGACCAGGGGCCTCAAACATTCAGTACTTC
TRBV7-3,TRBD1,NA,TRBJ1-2,CASSYGQGVGYTF,TGTGCCAGCAGCTACGGACAGGGGGTAGGCTACACCTTC
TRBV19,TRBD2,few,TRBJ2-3,CASRVAGGGTDTQYF,TGTGCCAGTAGGGTAGCGGGGGGCGGGACAGATACGCAGTATTTT
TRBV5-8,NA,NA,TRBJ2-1,CASSPRRSSYNEQFF,TGTGCCAGCAGCCCCCGCCGTAGCTCCTACAATGAGCAGTTCTTC
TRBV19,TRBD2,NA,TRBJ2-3,CASSIGGNTDTQYF,TGTGCCAGTAGTATCGGGGGGAACACAGATACGCAGTATTTT
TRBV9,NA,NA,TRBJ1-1,CASSARDTFYTEAFF,TGTGCCAGCAGCGCCCGGGACACCTTTTACACTGAAGCTTTCTTT
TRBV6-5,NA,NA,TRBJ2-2,CASSHFSGGELFF,TGTGCCAGCAGCCACTTCTCTGGCGGGGAGCTGTTTTTT
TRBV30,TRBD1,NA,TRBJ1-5,CAWRDGTGGSQPQHF,TGTGCCTGGAGGGACGGGACAGGAGGGAGCCAGCCCCAGCATTTT
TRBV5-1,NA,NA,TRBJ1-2,CASSQGRAPANYGYTF,TGCGCCAGCAGCCAGGGGCGGGCCCCAGCTAACTATGGCTACACCTTC
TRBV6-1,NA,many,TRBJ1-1,CASSEQGWNTEAFF,TGTGCCAGCAGTGAACAGGGGTGGAACACTGAAGCTTTCTTT
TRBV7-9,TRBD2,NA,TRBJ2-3,CASSLASGGSDTQYF,TGTGCCAGCAGCTTAGCTAGCGGGGGGTCAGATACGCAGTATTTT
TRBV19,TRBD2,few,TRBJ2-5,CASSPSSGGLGETQYF,TGTGCCAGTAGTCCATCTAGCGGGGGGCTGGGGGAGACCCAGTACTTC
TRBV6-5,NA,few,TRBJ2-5,CASSPTTGGETQYF,TGTGCCAGCAGTCCCACGACCGGCGGGGAGACCCAGTACTTC
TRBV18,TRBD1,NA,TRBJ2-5,CASSPIDRVETQYF,TGTGCCAGCTCACCTATTGACAGGGTGGAGACCCAGTACTTC
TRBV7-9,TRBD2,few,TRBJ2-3,CASSLVRGGPWTQYF,TGTGCCAGCAGCTTAGTTCGGGGGGGGCCATGGACGCAGTATTTT
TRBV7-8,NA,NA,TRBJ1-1,CASSLLGGDTEAFF,TGTGCCAGCAGCTTACTGGGAGGGGACACTGAAGCTTTCTTT
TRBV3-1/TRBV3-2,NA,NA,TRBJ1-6,CASSHLQLNSPLHF,TGTGCCAGCAGCCATCTACAGTTAAATTCACCCCTCCACTTT
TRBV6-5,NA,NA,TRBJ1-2,CASSYSGRGSYGYTF,TGTGCCAGCAGTTACTCCGGGAGGGGATCCTATGGCTACACCTTC
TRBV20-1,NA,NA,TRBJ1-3,CSASVGNTIYF,TGCAGTGCTTCGGTTGGAAACACCATATATTTT
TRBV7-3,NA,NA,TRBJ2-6,CASSFISGANVLTF,TGTGCCAGCAGCTTCATCTCTGGGGCCAACGTCCTGACTTTC
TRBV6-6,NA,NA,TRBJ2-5,CASSYSRGGETQYF,TGTGCCAGCAGTTACTCGAGGGGGGGAGAGACCCAGTACTTC
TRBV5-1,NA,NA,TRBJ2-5,CASSPVLDGETQYF,TGCGCCAGCAGCCCGGTTCTAGACGGGGAGACCCAGTACTTC
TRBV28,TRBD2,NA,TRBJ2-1,CASSSDPGLAQRISSYNEQFF,TGTGCCAGCAGTTCCGATCCGGGACTAGCGCAGAGAATCAGCTCCTACAATGAGCAGTTCTTC
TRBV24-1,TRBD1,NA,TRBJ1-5,CATSDRRQGTHNQPQHF,TGTGCCACCAGTGATCGAAGACAGGGGACACACAATCAGCCCCAGCATTTT
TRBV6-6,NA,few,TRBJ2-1,CASSPQGASYNEQFF,TGTGCCAGCAGCCCCCAAGGGGCCTCCTACAATGAGCAGTTCTTC
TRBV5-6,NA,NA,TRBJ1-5,CASIQVHQGIYSNQPQHF,TGTGCCAGCATCCAGGTTCATCAGGGAATATATAGCAATCAGCCCCAGCATTTT
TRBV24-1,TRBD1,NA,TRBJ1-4,CATSDPQGTTNEKLFF,TGTGCCACCAGTGATCCACAGGGGACAACTAATGAAAAACTGTTTTTT
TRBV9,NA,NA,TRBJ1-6,CASSTGQGPNSPLHF,TGTGCCAGCAGCACCGGGCAGGGTCCTAATTCACCCCTCCACTTT
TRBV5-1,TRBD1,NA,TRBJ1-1,CASSFQGQGLEAFF,TGCGCCAGCAGCTTTCAGGGACAGGGACTCGAAGCTTTCTTT
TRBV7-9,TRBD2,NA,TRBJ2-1,CASSLIRGGLNEQFF,TGTGCCAGCAGCTTAATTCGGGGGGGACTCAATGAGCAGTTCTTC
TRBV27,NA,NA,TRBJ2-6,CASSLTAAAEIYSGANVLTF,TGTGCCAGCAGTTTGACCGCCGCGGCAGAAATCTACTCTGGGGCCAACGTCCTGACTTTC
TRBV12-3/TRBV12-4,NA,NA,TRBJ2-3,CASSSRGDTQYF,TGTGCCAGCAGTTCCAGGGGAGATACGCAGTATTTT
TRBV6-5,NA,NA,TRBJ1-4,CASRGRVTNEKLFF,TGTGCCAGCAGAGGGAGGGTCACTAATGAAAAACTGTTTTTT
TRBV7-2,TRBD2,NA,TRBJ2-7,CASSLEIAGASRSYEQYF,TGTGCCAGCAGCTTAGAGATAGCGGGGGCCTCCCGCTCCTACGAGCAGTACTTC
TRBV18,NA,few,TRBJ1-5,CASSDTGNQPQHF,TGTGCCAGCTCAGATACAGGGAATCAGCCCCAGCATTTT
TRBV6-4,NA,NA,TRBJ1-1,CASSDSGNTEAFF,TGTGCCAGCAGTGACTCGGGCAACACTGAAGCTTTCTTT
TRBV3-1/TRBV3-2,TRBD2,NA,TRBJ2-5,CASSQAPGGARETQYF,TGTGCCAGCAGCCAAGCTCCCGGGGGGGCCAGGGAGACCCAGTACTTC
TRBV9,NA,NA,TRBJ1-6,CASSHGSYNSPLHF,TGTGCCAGCAGCCACGGGAGCTATAATTCACCCCTCCACTTT
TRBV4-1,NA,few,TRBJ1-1,CASSFSLNTEAFF,TGCGCCAGCAGCTTTAGCTTGAACACTGAAGCTTTCTTT
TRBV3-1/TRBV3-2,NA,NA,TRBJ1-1,CASSQRGGQEAFF,TGTGCCAGCAGCCAAAGAGGTGGCCAGGAAGCTTTCTTT
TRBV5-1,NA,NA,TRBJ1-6,CASSFYDTLNSPLHF,TGCGCCAGCAGCTTCTACGACACCCTTAATTCACCCCTCCACTTT
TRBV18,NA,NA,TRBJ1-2,CASSRDSGPNYGYTF,TGTGCCAGCTCACGGGACTCCGGACCTAACTATGGCTACACCTTC
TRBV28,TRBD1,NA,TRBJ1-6,CASSRDRGYYSPLHF,TGTGCCAGCAGTAGGGACAGGGGGTACTATTCACCCCTCCACTTT
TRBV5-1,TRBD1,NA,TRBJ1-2,CASSLDRGGGYTF,TGCGCCAGCAGCTTGGACAGGGGAGGTGGCTACACCTTC
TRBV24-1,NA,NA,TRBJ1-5,CATSDYRSNQPQHF,TGTGCCACCAGTGATTACAGGTCCAATCAGCCCCAGCATTTT
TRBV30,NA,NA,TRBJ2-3,CAWALGSHTQYF,TGTGCCTGGGCCCTAGGCAGCCATACGCAGTATTTT
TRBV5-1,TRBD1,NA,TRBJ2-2,CASSLVSRGYTGELFF,TGCGCCAGCAGCTTGGTTTCCAGGGGGTACACCGGGGAGCTGTTTTTT
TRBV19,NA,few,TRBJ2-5,CASSTGETQYF,TGTGCCAGTAGCACAGGGGAGACCCAGTACTTC
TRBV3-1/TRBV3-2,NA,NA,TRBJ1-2,CASSQGYGESYGYTF,TGTGCCAGCAGCCAAGGGTACGGGGAGAGCTATGGCTACACCTTC
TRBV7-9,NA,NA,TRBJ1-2,CASSFASGEGYTF,TGTGCCAGCAGCTTCGCCTCAGGGGAAGGCTACACCTTC